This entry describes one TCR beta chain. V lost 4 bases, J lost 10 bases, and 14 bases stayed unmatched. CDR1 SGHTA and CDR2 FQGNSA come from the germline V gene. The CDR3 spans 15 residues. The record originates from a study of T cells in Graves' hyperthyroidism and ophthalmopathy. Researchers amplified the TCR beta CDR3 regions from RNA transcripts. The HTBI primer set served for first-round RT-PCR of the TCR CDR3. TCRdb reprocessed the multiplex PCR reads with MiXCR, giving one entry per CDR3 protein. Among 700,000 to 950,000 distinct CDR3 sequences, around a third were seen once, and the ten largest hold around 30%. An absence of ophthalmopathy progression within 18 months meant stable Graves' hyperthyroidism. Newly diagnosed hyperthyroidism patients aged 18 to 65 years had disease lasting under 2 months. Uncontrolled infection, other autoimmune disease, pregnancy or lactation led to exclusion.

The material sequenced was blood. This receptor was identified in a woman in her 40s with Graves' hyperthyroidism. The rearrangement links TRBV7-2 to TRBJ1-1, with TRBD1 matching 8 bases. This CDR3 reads CASSYRGQVDWGAFF. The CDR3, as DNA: TGTGCCAGCAGCTACCGGGGACAGGTGGACTGGGGAGCTTTCTTT.